The 9 T cell receptor beta chains below come from one sample, sequenced in a study of blood T cell repertoires in COVID-19. Some clones are missing from TCRdb's copy, which holds only in-frame ones; the method was immunoSEQ multiplex PCR. Counted here are 150,000 to 200,000 clones, 86% occurring once; the ten biggest clones make up 6% to 7.5%. What was sequenced was peripheral blood. The source is a woman at least 80 years old in a cohort sampled during active or convalescent COVID-19.

This chain links TRBV7-9 with TRBJ2-1; a possible D gene is TRBD2 (6 bases). This CDR3 contains 12 residues. V was pared by 6 bases and J by 8 bases, with 11 bases between. In germline, CDR1 is SEHNR, CDR2 FQNEAQ (reference sequence). The CDR3 bases are TGTGCCAGCAGAATCGGGAGCTATGAGCAGTTCTTC. Its translation: CASRIGSYEQFF.

This sequence joins TRBV15 and TRBJ2-3, with a weak D call TRBD1 (6 bases). CDR1 LNHNV and CDR2 YYDKDF come from the germline V gene (reference sequence). The CDR3 totals 15 residues. V dropped 0 bases and J dropped 2 bases, with 9 bases sitting between them. DNA for the CDR3: TGTGCCACCAGCAGAGAGCAGGGGTACACAGATACGCAGTATTTT. Translated: CATSREQGYTDTQYF.

This clone was counted between two and nine times. Other DNA sequences in this sample translate to the same CDR3. The chain combines TRBV3-1 (or the pseudogene TRBV3-2) with TRBJ2-7; 12 bases fit TRBD2. J lost 2 bases, V lost 4 bases, and 3 bases had no gene match. The CDR3 covers 15 residues. Germline V lookup: CDR1 LGHDT, CDR2 YNNKEL (reference sequence). In DNA, the CDR3 is TGTGCCAGCAGCCCTAGGACTAGCGGGGCCTACGAGCAGTACTTC. Protein product: CASSPRTSGAYEQYF.

V usage is TRBV9 and J usage is TRBJ2-3, with D possibly being TRBD2 (6 bases). The CDR3 runs to 14 residues. Per germline, CDR1 SGDLS and CDR2 YYNGEE. Trimming removed 2 bases at V and 5 bases at J, with 12 bases between. CDR3 nucleotide sequence: TGTGCCAGCAGCGTCCGCGGGGAAAGAGATACGCAGTATTTT. This gives the protein CASSVRGERDTQYF.

This sequence joins TRBV6-5 and TRBJ1-6; TRBD1 agrees at 9 bases. Germline V gene lookup returns CDR1 MNHEY and CDR2 SVGAGI. Trimming took 6 bases from V and 13 from J; bases not matched to a gene: 7. The CDR3 runs 13 residues. The CDR3 region has the DNA TGTGCCAGCAGACCTCCGGGACAGGGCCCCCTCCACTTT. It is translated as CASRPPGQGPLHF.

The chain recombines TRBV27 with TRBJ1-6, with 8 bases identical to TRBD1. The CDR3 is 14 residues long. Germline lookup yields CDR1 MNHEY and CDR2 SMNVEV (reference sequence). V lost 8 bases, J lost 7 bases, and 7 bases stayed unmatched. As DNA, the CDR3 is TGTGCCAGCTCGACAGGGGTAGGAAATTCACCCCTCCACTTT. Encoded protein: CASSTGVGNSPLHF.

This clone came up a few times. V usage is TRBV30 and J usage is TRBJ2-1, with TRBD2 identical over 12 bases. The CDR3 totals 15 residues. CDR1 is GTSNPN and CDR2 is SVGIG in the germline V gene (reference sequence). V lost 0 bases and J lost 4; bases outside the gene matches: 1. The CDR3 DNA sequence: TGTGCCTGGAGTGTACTAGCGGGGGGTTACAATGAGCAGTTCTTC. It encodes CAWSVLAGGYNEQFF.

This chain uses TRBV4-3 with TRBJ2-3; 8 bases line up with TRBD2. The trim removed 1 base at V and 5 bases at J, leaving 11 bases unmatched. Germline V gives CDR1 LGHNA, CDR2 YSLEER. This CDR3 comprises 17 residues. The CDR3, as DNA: TGCGCCAGCAGCCAAGCCGGCGGGGGGCCCCACAAAGATACGCAGTATTTT. Translating it yields CASSQAGGGPHKDTQYF.

J is TRBJ2-1 and V is TRBV5-5; 7 bases line up with TRBD1. The CDR3 sequence is 15 residues long. The trim removed 0 bases at V and 5 bases at J, leaving 5 bases unmatched. Germline CDR1 SGHKS, CDR2 YYEKEE (reference sequence). CDR3 coding DNA: TGTGCCAGCAGCTTGGAACAGGGGAGACACAATGAGCAGTTCTTC. It yields the protein CASSLEQGRHNEQFF. Drawing the rest from reference TRBV5-5 and TRBJ2-1, the complete variable domain is DAGVTQSPTHLIKTRGQQVTLRCSPISGHKSVSWYQQVLGQGPQFIFQYYEKEERGRGNFPDRFSARQFPNYSSELNVNALLLGDSALYLCASSLEQGRHNEQFFGPGTRLTVL.